This record concerns one TCR beta chain sequence. The target antigen is unknown. This sample stems from a study of beta chain features in type 1 diabetes. Study-level findings and limits: In every one of the four CD4+ subsets, TCRB CDR3s were moderately but significantly shorter in Type 1 diabetes patients. Possible PCR preference for shorter templates applied equally to patients and controls. For TCRB rearrangement, an influence of HLA type remained unresolved here.

CD4+ naive, central memory, regulatory and stem cell-like memory subsets were isolated by sorting on CD45RO/CCR7/CD25/CD127/CD95/CD27. Germline lookup yields CDR1 MNHNS and CDR2 SASEGT. This CDR3 has 15 amino acids. Trimming left V 0 bases short and J 2 bases short, with 10 bases between. Isolated RNA was reverse transcribed in full, so expressed TCRB transcripts were sequenced. Clones were read by immunoSEQ multiplex PCR, and TCRdb kept only the in-frame ones, dropping some. The sample gives about 230,000 clones, roughly 17% of which show up once; about 0.08% is in the top ten. Specimen: naive CD4+ T cells from blood. The chain links TRBV6-1 to TRBJ2-5; D call uncertain. This TCR came from a man aged 30-40 years with type 1 diabetes. In nucleotides, the CDR3 is TGTGCCAGCAGTGAAGCCTGGTCAGCGCAAGAGACCCAGTACTTC. Its protein is CASSEAWSAQETQYF.